These 32 T cell receptor beta chains share one sample of origin, sequenced in a study of identical twins. TCRdb independently ran MiXCR on the 5' RACE reads; one entry per CDR3 protein. The sample lists 230,000 or so distinct CDR3 sequences, about 8.3% seen once, with less than 4% in the top ten. The same sample was also used in a study of yellow fever vaccine responses in identical twins.

The source material was CD8+ T cells sorted from blood. The receptors shown here come from a woman aged 18-35 years in good health.

The gene calls are TRBV30 and TRBJ2-1; D is uncertain. Germline-derived CDR1 and CDR2 are GTSNPN and SVGIG (reference sequence). This CDR3 has 13 amino acids. V dropped 0 bases and J dropped 8 bases, with 11 bases sitting between them. CDR3 bases: TGTGCCTGGAGTGTTTTGGGGTTCGATGAGCAGTTCTTC. It yields the protein CAWSVLGFDEQFF.

This clonotype has only a few counts. This chain uses TRBV20-1 with TRBJ2-2; 8 bases line up with TRBD2. V lost 1 base to trimming and J lost 4 bases; unmatched junction nucleotides: 5. Germline V gene data show CDR1 as DFQATT and CDR2 as SNEGSKA (reference sequence). This CDR3 is 15 amino acids long. The chain's CDR3 is CSARGREDSTGELFF. The CDR3 bases are TGCAGTGCTAGAGGGCGGGAGGACAGCACCGGGGAGCTGTTTTTT.

This clonotype was counted a few times. V is TRBV28 and J is TRBJ2-3; TRBD1 matches at 7 bases. With 4 bases clipped from V and 8 bases from J, the junction kept 12 bases outside the gene matches. CDR3 length: 15 residues. CDR1 and CDR2 from the germline V gene are MDHEN and SYDVKM. CDR3 region: CASSSVDRSVGTQYF. In DNA, the CDR3 is TGTGCCAGCAGTTCCGTGGACAGGTCCGTTGGTACGCAGTATTTT.

A few counts support this clonotype. This chain links TRBV7-8 with TRBJ2-6, with 8 positions matching TRBD2. The J segment lost 0 bases and the V segment lost 1 base, leaving 5 bases of the junction unmatched. Looked up from germline, CDR1 is SGHVS and CDR2 is FQNEAQ. The CDR3 spans 18 residues. In DNA form, the CDR3 reads TGTGCCAGCAGCTTAGTGGGACTAGAACTCTCTGGGGCCAACGTCCTGACTTTC. This sequence encodes CASSLVGLELSGANVLTF.

This clonotype was seen a single time. A much larger clonotype is one base distant, so this may be a read error. The chain recombines TRBV29-1 with TRBJ1-1, with D tentatively TRBD1 (6 bases). CDR3 size: 14 residues. V dropped 7 bases and J dropped 4 bases, with 19 bases sitting between them. The germline gives CDR1 SQVTM, CDR2 ANQGSEA. Here the CDR3 DNA reads TGCAGCGAAAAGGACAGCCCTATGAGCACTGAAGCTTTCTTT. This gives the protein CSEKDSPMSTEAFF. The full variable domain, completed using reference TRBV29-1 and TRBJ1-1, is SAVISQKPSRDICQRGTSLTIQCQVDSQVTMMFWYRQQPGQSLTLIATANQGSEATYESGFVIDKFPISRPNLTFSTLTVSNMSPEDSSIYLCSEKDSPMSTEAFFGQGTRLTVV.

The V and J genes are TRBV24-1 and TRBJ2-6; 8 bases map to TRBD1. Germline V gene sequence: CDR1 KGHDR, CDR2 SFDVKD. V lost 3 bases to trimming and J lost 3 bases; unmatched junction nucleotides: 6. The CDR3 consists of 17 residues. CDR3 region: CATSDPTGDGGANVLTF. The CDR3 DNA sequence: TGTGCCACCAGTGATCCGACAGGGGATGGTGGGGCCAACGTCCTGACTTTC.

The chain recombines TRBV9 with TRBJ2-2; TRBD2 matches at 11 bases. The junction had 10 bases not matched to a gene; V was cut back by 3 bases and J by 0 bases. Per the germline V gene, CDR1 is SGDLS and CDR2 is YYNGEE. The CDR3 has 19 residues. The CDR3 protein is CASSADGSGRAPNTGELFF. In nucleotides, the CDR3 is TGTGCCAGCAGCGCCGATGGTAGCGGGAGGGCCCCGAACACCGGGGAGCTGTTTTTT.

The sample holds many counts of this clonotype. The rearrangement joins TRBV12-3 or TRBV12-4 to TRBJ2-3, with 7 nucleotides matching TRBD2. This CDR3 spans 16 amino acids. V lost 3 bases to trimming and J lost 2 bases; unmatched junction nucleotides: 8. In DNA, the CDR3 is TGTGCCAGCAGTTTCAACGCGGGAGCCCTCACAGATACGCAGTATTTT. This translates into CASSFNAGALTDTQYF.

The V call is TRBV19, the J call TRBJ2-1, with D perhaps assigned TRBD1 or TRBD2 (6 bases each). The germline CDR1 and CDR2 sequences are LNHDA and SQIVND (reference sequence). The V end lost 11 bases, the J end lost 4 bases, and 15 bases lay between the germline ends. The CDR3 consists of 13 residues. As DNA, the CDR3 is TGTGCCGGTCGGGGGCCTACGTACAATGAGCAGTTCTTC. Amino acids: CAGRGPTYNEQFF.

The J gene is TRBJ2-2, the V gene TRBV6-1, with TRBD1 matching over 10 bases. The J segment lost 6 bases and the V segment lost 7 bases, leaving 8 bases of the junction unmatched. Germline V gene lookup returns CDR1 MNHNS and CDR2 SASEGT. The CDR3 contains 15 residues. CDR3 bases: TGTGCCAGCACCTCCGGGACAGGGGCTTCCGGGGAGCTGTTTTTT. It codes for CASTSGTGASGELFF.

This clonotype was counted many times. The genes are TRBV10-1 and TRBJ2-7, with D perhaps given as TRBD1 or TRBD2 (5 bases each). Trimming took off 4 bases at V and 6 bases at J, with 22 bases between the two ends. The CDR3 totals 16 residues. The germline V gene encodes CDR1 WNHNN and CDR2 SYGVQD (reference sequence). The CDR3 is CASSGGQRDHLFEQYF. CDR3 coding DNA: TGCGCCAGCAGTGGAGGACAACGGGACCACCTTTTCGAGCAGTACTTC.

This clonotype was picked up a small number of times. The V and J genes are TRBV28 and TRBJ2-1; the D gene is possibly TRBD2 (7 bases). The V end lost 8 bases, the J end lost 5 bases, and 10 bases lay between the germline ends. The CDR3 is 12 residues long. The germline gives CDR1 MDHEN, CDR2 SYDVKM. The CDR3 region has the DNA TGTGCCAGCCGGGGGGACAACAATGAGCAGTTCTTC. It encodes CASRGDNNEQFF.

The chain carries TRBV10-3 and TRBJ2-7; possibly TRBD2 for D (5 bases). CDR3 size: 14 residues. CDR1 ENHRY and CDR2 SYGVKD come from the germline V gene. The V gene lost 2 bases and the J gene lost 4 bases, with 12 bases spanning the gap. CDR3 in DNA: TGTGCCATCAGTGAGCCCGGGATGCAATACGAGCAGTACTTC. Translated, it gives CAISEPGMQYEQYF.

This clonotype was recorded a few times. The chain is built from TRBV7-9 and TRBJ1-1; no definite D call. Germline V gene data show CDR1 as SEHNR and CDR2 as FQNEAQ (reference sequence). There are 11 residues in the CDR3. Trimming took off 6 bases at V and 2 bases at J, with 4 bases between the two ends. CDR3 in amino acids: CASRRNTEAFF. In DNA form, the CDR3 reads TGTGCCAGCAGGCGTAACACTGAAGCTTTCTTT.

The chain links TRBV10-3 to TRBJ2-5; D is possibly TRBD2 (5 bases). This CDR3 has 13 amino acids. The germline V gene encodes CDR1 ENHRY and CDR2 SYGVKD. The V end was cut by 8 bases, the J end by 5 bases, with 15 bases between. The CDR3: CAISGFRHETQYF. The DNA for the CDR3 is TGTGCCATCTCGGGGTTTCGGCATGAGACCCAGTACTTC.

This chain joins TRBV4-3 and TRBJ2-7; 7 bases are a match to TRBD2. The trim removed 0 bases at V and 2 bases at J, leaving 4 bases unmatched. Germline V gene lookup returns CDR1 LGHNA and CDR2 YSLEER. This CDR3 spans 15 amino acids. CDR3 region: CASSQDRTSAYEQYF. As DNA, the CDR3 is TGCGCCAGCAGCCAAGATAGAACTAGCGCCTACGAGCAGTACTTC.

Written as DNA, the CDR3 is TGCAGTGGGACCCTCTACGAAGGGACCGGGGAGCTGTTTTTT. It codes for CSGTLYEGTGELFF. J is TRBJ2-2 and V is TRBV20-1, with no clear D. There are 14 residues in the CDR3. Germline V gene data show CDR1 as DFQATT and CDR2 as SNEGSKA (reference sequence). Between the trimmed V and J ends, which lost 7 bases and 5 bases, there was a span of 17 bases.

The rearrangement joins TRBV4-3 to TRBJ2-1; possibly TRBD1 for D (5 bases). Germline CDR1 LGHNA, CDR2 YSLEER. This CDR3 contains 15 residues. V was shortened by 0 bases and J by 6 bases, with 12 bases between the two germline ends. The CDR3 nucleotides read TGCGCCAGCAGCCAAGATCTCCAGGGCCTCAATGAGCAGTTCTTC. Translated: CASSQDLQGLNEQFF.

This clonotype was observed at least ten times. V and J are TRBV6-6 and TRBJ2-5; 12 bases align to TRBD2. Trimming took 6 bases from V and 5 from J; bases not matched to a gene: 1. The CDR3 sequence is 13 residues long. CDR1 and CDR2 from the germline V gene are MNHNY and SVGAGI (reference sequence). The CDR3 DNA is TGTGCCAGCAGCCTAGCGGGGGGGGAGACCCAGTACTTC. This sequence encodes CASSLAGGETQYF.

This clonotype occurred many times. The J gene is TRBJ2-1, the V gene TRBV29-1; D is undetermined. The germline V and J ends were trimmed by 6 bases and 2 bases, with 8 bases remaining between them. From germline, CDR1 is SQVTM and CDR2 ANQGSEA. The CDR3 totals 12 residues. The chain's CDR3 is CSVPRAYNEQFF. The CDR3 nucleotides read TGCAGCGTCCCACGAGCCTACAATGAGCAGTTCTTC.

This clonotype came up a few times. The chain uses TRBV6-1 and TRBJ2-7; D possibly corresponds to TRBD1 (6 bases). The CDR3 contains 16 residues. Trimming left V 7 bases short and J 0 bases short, with 19 bases between. The germline CDR1 and CDR2 sequences are MNHNS and SASEGT. The CDR3 sequence is CASTLGDTFSSYEQYF. The CDR3 DNA reads as TGTGCCAGCACCCTAGGGGACACCTTCAGCTCCTACGAGCAGTACTTC.

The chain has TRBV29-1 and TRBJ2-2; a weak D match, TRBD1 (6 bases). V lost 1 base to trimming and J lost 1 base, with 19 bases between them. The CDR3 has 18 residues. The V gene's germline CDR1 is SQVTM and CDR2 ANQGSEA. The CDR3 DNA reads TGCAGCGTTGAAGCAATAATTCAGGGCAGGGGGAACACCGGGGAGCTGTTTTTT. Translated, it gives CSVEAIIQGRGNTGELFF.

The gene calls are TRBV20-1 and TRBJ2-5; 9 nucleotides align to TRBD2. V shed 0 bases and J 5 bases; nucleotides not matched to a gene: 10. Germline V lookup: CDR1 DFQATT, CDR2 SNEGSKA (reference sequence). CDR3 length: 16 amino acids. DNA for the CDR3: TGCAGTGCTAGAGATAACAGCGGGAGGCTGGGCGAGACCCAGTACTTC. It yields the protein CSARDNSGRLGETQYF.

This clonotype was recorded many times. The genes are TRBV27 and TRBJ2-5; D is ambiguous. Trimming removed 3 bases at V and 4 bases at J, with 18 bases between. CDR1 is MNHEY and CDR2 is SMNVEV in the germline V gene (reference sequence). The CDR3 consists of 16 residues. The CDR3 spells CASSFSYSDLLETQYF. CDR3 sequence (DNA): TGTGCCAGCAGTTTTTCGTACAGTGATTTGTTAGAGACCCAGTACTTC.

This clonotype has only a few counts. V and J are TRBV20-1 and TRBJ2-5; 9 bases agree with TRBD2. Germline CDR1 DFQATT, CDR2 SNEGSKA (reference sequence). Losses at the gene ends were 3 bases for V and 1 base for J; bases not matched to a gene: 0. The CDR3 consists of 13 residues. The CDR3 coding sequence is TGCAGTGCTAGGGGACTAGCCCAAGAGACCCAGTACTTC. Amino acid sequence: CSARGLAQETQYF.

The chain is built from TRBV20-1 and TRBJ2-7, with 7 bases matching TRBD1. The CDR3 runs to 13 residues. The trim removed 3 bases at V and 5 bases at J, leaving 7 bases unmatched. The germline V gene has CDR1 DFQATT and CDR2 SNEGSKA (reference sequence). The CDR3 DNA follows: TGCAGTGCTAGGCCCAGGGGGAAAAACGAGCAGTACTTC. Its protein product is CSARPRGKNEQYF.

The rearrangement links TRBV28 to TRBJ2-1; TRBD2 agrees at 10 bases. The CDR3 is made up of 19 amino acids. The V gene end was trimmed by 3 bases and the J gene end by 1 base; junction bases not matched to a gene: 12. The germline gives CDR1 MDHEN, CDR2 SYDVKM. The CDR3 protein is CASSFPRLAGPNSYNEQFF. CDR3 in DNA: TGTGCCAGCAGTTTCCCGAGACTAGCGGGTCCTAATTCCTACAATGAGCAGTTCTTC.

This clonotype came up a few times. The rearrangement uses TRBV11-2 and TRBJ2-3; D is possibly TRBD1 (6 bases). This CDR3 contains 15 residues. Germline-derived CDR1 and CDR2 are SGHAT and FQNNGV. Trimming pared 5 bases from V and 0 bases from J, leaving 12 bases between. The DNA of the CDR3 is TGTGCCAGCAGCCCCGGACAGTCTAGCACAGATACGCAGTATTTT. Protein: CASSPGQSSTDTQYF.

This clonotype was recorded at least ten times. The V and J genes are TRBV11-2 and TRBJ2-4; D is possibly TRBD1 (6 bases). The CDR3 has 17 residues. Trimming left V 0 bases short and J 1 base short, with 13 bases between. The germline V gene has CDR1 SGHAT and CDR2 FQNNGV. This CDR3 reads CASSLDRAGVAKNIQYF. The CDR3, as DNA: TGTGCCAGCAGCTTAGATCGGGCAGGGGTTGCCAAAAACATTCAGTACTTC.

The V gene is TRBV28, the J gene TRBJ1-5; the D gene is possibly TRBD1 (5 bases). Trimming cost V 7 bases and J 0 bases, with 13 bases left between them. The CDR3 runs to 15 residues. The germline V gene encodes CDR1 MDHEN and CDR2 SYDVKM. Written as DNA, the CDR3 is TGTGCCAGCAAGGAGGGGCTTTATAGCAATCAGCCCCAGCATTTT. It translates to CASKEGLYSNQPQHF.

In its sample, this clonotype was seen many times. V and J are TRBV7-9 and TRBJ2-3, with D possibly TRBD2 on 5 matching bases. The germline V gene has CDR1 SEHNR and CDR2 FQNEAQ (reference sequence). V gave up 5 bases and J gave up 4 bases, with 10 bases separating them. The length of the CDR3 is 13 residues. CDR3 coding DNA: TGTGCCAGCAGCACCCTCGGGGCAGATACGCAGTATTTT. Translated: CASSTLGADTQYF.

Only a few counts were recorded for this clonotype. V gene TRBV7-2 combines with J gene TRBJ2-7, with 11 bases matching TRBD1. V shed 2 bases and J 2 bases; nucleotides not matched to a gene: 5. Per the germline V gene, CDR1 is SGHTA and CDR2 is FQGNSA. The CDR3 loop spans 16 amino acids. The CDR3 is CASSLTRGQGAYEQYF. In DNA, the CDR3 is TGTGCCAGCAGCTTAACCAGGGGACAGGGGGCCTACGAGCAGTACTTC.